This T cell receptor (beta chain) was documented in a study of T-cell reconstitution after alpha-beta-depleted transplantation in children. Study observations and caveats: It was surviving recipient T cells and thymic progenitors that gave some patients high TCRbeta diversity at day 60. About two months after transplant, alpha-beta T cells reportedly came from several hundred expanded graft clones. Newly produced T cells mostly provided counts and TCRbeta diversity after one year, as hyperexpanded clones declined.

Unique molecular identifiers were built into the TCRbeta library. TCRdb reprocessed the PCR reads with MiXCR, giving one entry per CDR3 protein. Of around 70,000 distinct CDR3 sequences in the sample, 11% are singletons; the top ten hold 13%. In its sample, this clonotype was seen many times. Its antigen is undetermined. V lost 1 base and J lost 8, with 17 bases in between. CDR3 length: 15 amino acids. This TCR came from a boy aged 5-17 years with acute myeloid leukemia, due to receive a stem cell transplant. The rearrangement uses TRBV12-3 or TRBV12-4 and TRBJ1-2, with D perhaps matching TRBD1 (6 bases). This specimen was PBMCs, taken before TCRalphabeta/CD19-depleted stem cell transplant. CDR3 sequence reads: CASSLVPRTVQGYTF. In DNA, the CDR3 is TGTGCCAGCAGTTTAGTCCCCCGGACAGTGCAAGGCTACACCTTC.